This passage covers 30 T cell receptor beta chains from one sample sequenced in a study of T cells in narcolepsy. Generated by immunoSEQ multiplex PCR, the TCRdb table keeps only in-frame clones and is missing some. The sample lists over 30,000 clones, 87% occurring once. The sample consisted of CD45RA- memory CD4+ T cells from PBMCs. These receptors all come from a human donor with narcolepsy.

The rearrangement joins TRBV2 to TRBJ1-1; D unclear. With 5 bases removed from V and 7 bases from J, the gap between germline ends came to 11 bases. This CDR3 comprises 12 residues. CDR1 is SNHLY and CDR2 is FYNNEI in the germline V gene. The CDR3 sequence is CASSSSGLEAFF. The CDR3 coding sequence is TGTGCCAGCAGTAGTTCTGGGCTTGAAGCTTTCTTT.

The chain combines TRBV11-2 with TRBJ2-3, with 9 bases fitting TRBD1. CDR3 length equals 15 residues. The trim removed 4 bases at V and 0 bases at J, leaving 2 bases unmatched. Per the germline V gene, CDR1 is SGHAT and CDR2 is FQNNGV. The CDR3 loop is CASSWGTGSTDTQYF. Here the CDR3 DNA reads TGTGCCAGCAGCTGGGGGACAGGGAGCACAGATACGCAGTATTTT.

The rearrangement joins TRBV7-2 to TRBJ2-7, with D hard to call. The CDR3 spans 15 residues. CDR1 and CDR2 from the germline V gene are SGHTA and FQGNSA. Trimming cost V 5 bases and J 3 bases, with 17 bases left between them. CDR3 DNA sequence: TGTGCCAGCAGCCATCCCCAGGTCCGGTACTACGAGCAGTACTTC. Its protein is CASSHPQVRYYEQYF. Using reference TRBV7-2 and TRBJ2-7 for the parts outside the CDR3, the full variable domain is GAGVSQSPSNKVTEKGKDVELRCDPISGHTALYWYRQSLGQGLEFLIYFQGNSAPDKSGLPSDRFSAERTGGSVSTLTIQRTQQEDSAVYLCASSHPQVRYYEQYFGPGTRLTVT.

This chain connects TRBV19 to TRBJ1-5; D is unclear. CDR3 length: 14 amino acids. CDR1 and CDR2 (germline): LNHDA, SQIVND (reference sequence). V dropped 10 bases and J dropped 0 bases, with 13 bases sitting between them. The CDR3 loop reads CATRGRYSNQPQHF. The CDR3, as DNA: TGTGCCACCCGAGGGAGATATAGCAATCAGCCCCAGCATTTT.

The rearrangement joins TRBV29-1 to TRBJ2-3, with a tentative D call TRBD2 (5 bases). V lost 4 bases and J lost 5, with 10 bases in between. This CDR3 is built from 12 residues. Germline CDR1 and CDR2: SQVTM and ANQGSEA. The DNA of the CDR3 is TGCAGCGTTGGTTCCGGAGGAGATACGCAGTATTTT. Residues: CSVGSGGDTQYF.

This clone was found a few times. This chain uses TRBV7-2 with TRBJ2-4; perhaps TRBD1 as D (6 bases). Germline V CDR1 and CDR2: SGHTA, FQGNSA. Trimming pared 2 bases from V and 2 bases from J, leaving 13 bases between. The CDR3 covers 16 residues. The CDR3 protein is CASSLIAQGSKNIQYF. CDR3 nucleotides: TGTGCCAGCAGCTTAATCGCGCAGGGGTCCAAAAACATTCAGTACTTC. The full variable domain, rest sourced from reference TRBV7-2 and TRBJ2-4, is GAGVSQSPSNKVTEKGKDVELRCDPISGHTALYWYRQSLGQGLEFLIYFQGNSAPDKSGLPSDRFSAERTGGSVSTLTIQRTQQEDSAVYLCASSLIAQGSKNIQYFGAGTRLSVL.

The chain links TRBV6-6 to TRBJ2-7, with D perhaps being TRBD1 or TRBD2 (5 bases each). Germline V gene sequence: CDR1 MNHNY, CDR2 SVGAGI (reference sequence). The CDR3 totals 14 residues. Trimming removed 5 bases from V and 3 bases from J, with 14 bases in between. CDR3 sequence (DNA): TGTGCCAGCAGTCTTTGGGGGAGCGGCTACGAGCAGTACTTC. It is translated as CASSLWGSGYEQYF.

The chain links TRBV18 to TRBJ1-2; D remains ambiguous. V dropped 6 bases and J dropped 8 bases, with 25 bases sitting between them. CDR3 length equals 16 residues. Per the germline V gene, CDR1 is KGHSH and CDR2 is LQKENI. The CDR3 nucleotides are TGTGCCAGCTCCCCCATCCGTCAGGCACCAACGGGAGGCTACACCTTC. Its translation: CASSPIRQAPTGGYTF.

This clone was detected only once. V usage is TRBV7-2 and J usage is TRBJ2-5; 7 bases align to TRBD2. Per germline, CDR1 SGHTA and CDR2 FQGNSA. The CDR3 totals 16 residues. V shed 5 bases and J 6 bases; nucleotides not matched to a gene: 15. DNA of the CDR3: TGTGCCAGCAGCAAAGAGGTCGCGGGAGTCAAACAGACCCAGTACTTC. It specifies CASSKEVAGVKQTQYF.

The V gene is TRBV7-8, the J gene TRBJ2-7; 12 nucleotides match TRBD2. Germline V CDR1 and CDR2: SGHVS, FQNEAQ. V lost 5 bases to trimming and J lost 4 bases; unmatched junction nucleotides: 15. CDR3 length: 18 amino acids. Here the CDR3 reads CASSPRFLAGGQEYEQYF. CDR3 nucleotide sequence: TGTGCCAGCAGCCCCCGATTTCTAGCGGGGGGGCAGGAGTACGAGCAGTACTTC.

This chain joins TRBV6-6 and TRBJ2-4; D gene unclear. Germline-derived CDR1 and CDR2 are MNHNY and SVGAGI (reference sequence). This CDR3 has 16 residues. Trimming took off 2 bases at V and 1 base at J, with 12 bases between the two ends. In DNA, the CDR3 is TGTGCCAGCAGTTACGGGATAAACCAGGCCAAAAACATTCAGTACTTC. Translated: CASSYGINQAKNIQYF.

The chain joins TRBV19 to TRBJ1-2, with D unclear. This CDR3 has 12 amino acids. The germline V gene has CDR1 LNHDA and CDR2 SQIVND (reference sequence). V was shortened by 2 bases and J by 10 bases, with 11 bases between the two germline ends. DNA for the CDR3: TGTGCCAGTAGTATATTCGAGGGAGACTACACCTTC. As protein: CASSIFEGDYTF.

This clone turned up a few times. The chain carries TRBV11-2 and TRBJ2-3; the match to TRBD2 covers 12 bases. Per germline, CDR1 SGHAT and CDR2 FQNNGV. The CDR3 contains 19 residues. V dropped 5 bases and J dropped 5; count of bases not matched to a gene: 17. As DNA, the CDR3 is TGTGCCAGCAGCCCGTCGATGGGGCTAGCGGGAGGGGAAAGAGATACGCAGTATTTT. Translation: CASSPSMGLAGGERDTQYF.

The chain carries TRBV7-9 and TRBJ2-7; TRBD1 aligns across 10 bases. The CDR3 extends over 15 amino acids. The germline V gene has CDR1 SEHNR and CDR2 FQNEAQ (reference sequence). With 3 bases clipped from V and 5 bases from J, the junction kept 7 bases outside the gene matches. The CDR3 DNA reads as TGTGCCAGCAGCTTGTTCGGGGACAGGGGCCACGAGCAGTACTTC. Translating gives CASSLFGDRGHEQYF.

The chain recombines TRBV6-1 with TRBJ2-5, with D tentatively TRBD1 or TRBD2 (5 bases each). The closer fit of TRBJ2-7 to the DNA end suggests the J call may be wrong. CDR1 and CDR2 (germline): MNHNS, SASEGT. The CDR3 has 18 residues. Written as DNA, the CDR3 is TGTGCCAGCAGTGAAGTTAACCCCGGACGGATGGGGGTCTACGAGCAGTACTTC. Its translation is CASSEVNPGRMGVYEQYF.

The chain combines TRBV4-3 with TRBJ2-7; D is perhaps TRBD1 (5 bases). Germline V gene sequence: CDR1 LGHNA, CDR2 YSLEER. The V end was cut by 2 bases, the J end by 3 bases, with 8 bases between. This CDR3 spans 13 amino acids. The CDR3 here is CASSQRQNYEQYF. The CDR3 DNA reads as TGCGCCAGCAGCCAAAGACAGAACTACGAGCAGTACTTC.

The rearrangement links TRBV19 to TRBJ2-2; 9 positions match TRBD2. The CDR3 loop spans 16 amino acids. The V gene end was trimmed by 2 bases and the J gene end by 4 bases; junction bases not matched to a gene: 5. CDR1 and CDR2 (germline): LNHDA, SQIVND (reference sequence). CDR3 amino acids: CASSIRTTSGTGELFF. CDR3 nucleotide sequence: TGTGCCAGTAGTATACGGACGACTAGCGGCACCGGGGAGCTGTTTTTT. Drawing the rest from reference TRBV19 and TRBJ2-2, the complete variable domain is DGGITQSPKYLFRKEGQNVTLSCEQNLNHDAMYWYRQDPGQGLRLIYYSQIVNDFQKGDIAEGYSVSREKKESFPLTVTSAQKNPTAFYLCASSIRTTSGTGELFFGEGSRLTVL.

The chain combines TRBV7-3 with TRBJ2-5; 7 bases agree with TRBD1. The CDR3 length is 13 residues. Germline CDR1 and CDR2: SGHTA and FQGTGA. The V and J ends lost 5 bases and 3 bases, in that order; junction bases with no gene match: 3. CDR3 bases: TGTGCCAGCAGCCCTCAGGGGGAAGAGACCCAGTACTTC. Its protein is CASSPQGEETQYF.

The CDR3 sequence: CASSYPGGSYEQYF. In nucleotides, the CDR3 is TGTGCCAGCAGTTACCCGGGGGGCTCCTACGAGCAGTACTTC. This chain connects TRBV6-6 to TRBJ2-7; TRBD2 agrees at 7 bases. The CDR3 extends over 14 amino acids. V gave up 2 bases and J gave up 0 bases; unmatched junction bases: 1. Germline V gene lookup returns CDR1 MNHNY and CDR2 SVGAGI (reference sequence).

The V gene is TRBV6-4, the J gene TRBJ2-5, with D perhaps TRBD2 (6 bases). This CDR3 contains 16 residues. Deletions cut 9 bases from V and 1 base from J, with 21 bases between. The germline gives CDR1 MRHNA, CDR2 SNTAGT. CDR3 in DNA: TGTGCCAGACCACGGGACTCCCCTGTCGGCCAAGAGACCCAGTACTTC. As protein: CARPRDSPVGQETQYF.

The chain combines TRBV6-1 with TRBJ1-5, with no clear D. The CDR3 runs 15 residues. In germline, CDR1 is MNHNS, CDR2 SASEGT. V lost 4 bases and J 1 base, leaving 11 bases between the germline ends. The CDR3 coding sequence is TGTGCCAGCAGTGGTCCTAATAGAAGCAATCAGCCCCAGCATTTT. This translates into CASSGPNRSNQPQHF.

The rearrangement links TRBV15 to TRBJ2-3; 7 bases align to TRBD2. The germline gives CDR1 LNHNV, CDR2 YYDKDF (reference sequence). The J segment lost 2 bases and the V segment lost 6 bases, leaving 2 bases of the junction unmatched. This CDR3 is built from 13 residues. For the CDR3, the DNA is TGTGCCACCAGAAGGGACTACACAGATACGCAGTATTTT. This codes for CATRRDYTDTQYF.

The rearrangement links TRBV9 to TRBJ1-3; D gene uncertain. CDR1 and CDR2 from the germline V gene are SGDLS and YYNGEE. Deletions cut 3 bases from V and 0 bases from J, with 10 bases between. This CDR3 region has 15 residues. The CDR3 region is CASSAHPFSGNTIYF. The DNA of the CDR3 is TGTGCCAGCAGCGCCCACCCTTTCTCTGGAAACACCATATATTTT.

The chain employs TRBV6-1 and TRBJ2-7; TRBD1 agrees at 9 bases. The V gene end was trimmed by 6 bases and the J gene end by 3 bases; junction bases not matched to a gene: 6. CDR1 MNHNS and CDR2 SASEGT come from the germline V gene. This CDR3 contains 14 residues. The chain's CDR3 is CASSKGDRDYEQYF. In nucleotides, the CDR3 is TGTGCCAGCAGCAAAGGGGACAGGGACTACGAGCAGTACTTC.

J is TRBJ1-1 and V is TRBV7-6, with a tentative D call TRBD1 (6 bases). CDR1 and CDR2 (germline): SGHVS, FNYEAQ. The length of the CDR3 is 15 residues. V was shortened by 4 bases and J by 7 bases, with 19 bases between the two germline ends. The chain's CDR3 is CASSSRAQGPLEAFF. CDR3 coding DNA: TGTGCCAGCAGCTCCCGGGCCCAGGGGCCCCTTGAAGCTTTCTTT.

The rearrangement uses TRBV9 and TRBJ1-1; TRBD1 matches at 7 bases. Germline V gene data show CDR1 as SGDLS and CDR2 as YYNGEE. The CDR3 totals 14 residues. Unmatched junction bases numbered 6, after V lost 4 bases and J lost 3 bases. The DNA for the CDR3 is TGTGCCAGCAGCCGAGACAGGGTATACACTGAAGCTTTCTTT. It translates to CASSRDRVYTEAFF.

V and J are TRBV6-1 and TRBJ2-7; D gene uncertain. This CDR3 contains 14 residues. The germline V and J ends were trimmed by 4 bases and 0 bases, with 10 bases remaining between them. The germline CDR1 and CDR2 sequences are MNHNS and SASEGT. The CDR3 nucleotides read TGTGCCAGCAGTGGACGAGGTTTCTCCTACGAGCAGTACTTC. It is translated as CASSGRGFSYEQYF.

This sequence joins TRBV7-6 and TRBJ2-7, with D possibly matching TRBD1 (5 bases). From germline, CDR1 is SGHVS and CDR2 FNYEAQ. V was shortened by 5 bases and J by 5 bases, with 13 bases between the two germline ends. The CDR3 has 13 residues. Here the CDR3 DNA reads TGTGCCAGCAGCAGCGCGCAGGGAAACGAGCAGTACTTC. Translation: CASSSAQGNEQYF.

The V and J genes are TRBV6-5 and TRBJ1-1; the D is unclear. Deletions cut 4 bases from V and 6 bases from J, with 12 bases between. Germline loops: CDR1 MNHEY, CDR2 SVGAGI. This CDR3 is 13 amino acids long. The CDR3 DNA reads TGTGCCAGCAGTTTCCCTTCTGCGCCTGAAGCTTTCTTT. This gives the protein CASSFPSAPEAFF.

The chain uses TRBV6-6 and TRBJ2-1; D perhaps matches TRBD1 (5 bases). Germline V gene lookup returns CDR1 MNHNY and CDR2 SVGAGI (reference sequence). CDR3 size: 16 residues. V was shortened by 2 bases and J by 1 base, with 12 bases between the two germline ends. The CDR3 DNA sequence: TGTGCCAGCAGTTACGGGGCAGAAACTTCCTACAATGAGCAGTTCTTC. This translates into CASSYGAETSYNEQFF.